Listed here are 29 T cell receptor beta chains from one sample, sequenced in a study of beta chain features in type 1 diabetes. Study observations and caveats: TCRB CDR3s were moderately but significantly shorter in Type 1 diabetes patients in all four CD4+ subsets.

cDNA synthesis used the whole RNA isolate, giving expressed TCRB sequences. Assay used: immunoSEQ multiplex PCR; TCRdb lists only in-frame clones, some missing. The sample lists roughly 340,000 clones, approximately 13% occurring once. No antigens are known for them. Sample: naive CD4+ T cells from blood. Source of these receptors: a woman aged 18-29 years with type 1 diabetes.

J is TRBJ2-1 and V is TRBV5-4; D gene unclear. The germline V and J ends were trimmed by 2 bases and 0 bases, with 9 bases remaining between them. Germline V CDR1 and CDR2: SGHNT, YYREEE (reference sequence). The CDR3 extends over 15 amino acids. Here the CDR3 reads CASSLLLSSYNEQFF. The CDR3 bases are TGTGCCAGCAGCTTACTCCTGAGCTCCTACAATGAGCAGTTCTTC.

V gene TRBV28 combines with J gene TRBJ2-7; 8 nucleotides align to TRBD1. The CDR3 is made up of 14 amino acids. With 5 bases clipped from V and 7 bases from J, the junction kept 10 bases outside the gene matches. Germline lookup yields CDR1 MDHEN and CDR2 SYDVKM. The CDR3 sequence: CASSQTGVVVEQYF. DNA for the CDR3: TGTGCCAGCAGTCAGACAGGGGTAGTCGTAGAGCAGTACTTC.

This clone was counted between two and nine times. J is TRBJ2-7 and V is TRBV11-2, with D possibly being TRBD2 (7 bases). This CDR3 is built from 13 residues. Germline V gives CDR1 SGHAT, CDR2 FQNNGV. V was shortened by 5 bases and J by 7 bases, with 15 bases between the two germline ends. CDR3 nucleotide sequence: TGTGCCAGCAGCCCGAAGGGGGGGCGAGAGCAGTACGTC. Its protein is CASSPKGGREQYV.

DNA of the CDR3: TGTGCCAGCAGTTTATCAAGCAGGGTGGGTGAAGCTTTCTTT. Translated, it gives CASSLSSRVGEAFF. This chain joins TRBV27 and TRBJ1-1; D perhaps matches TRBD1 (5 bases). The CDR3 contains 14 residues. Trimming cost V 0 bases and J 7 bases, with 12 bases left between them. In germline, CDR1 is MNHEY, CDR2 SMNVEV (reference sequence).

This clone turned up a few times. The chain employs TRBV10-3 and TRBJ2-2; D might be TRBD1 (5 bases). This CDR3 is built from 12 residues. Trimming stripped 3 bases from V and 6 bases from J, with 5 bases between. Germline V gene data show CDR1 as ENHRY and CDR2 as SYGVKD. The CDR3 DNA follows: TGTGCCATCAGTGAAGGGGCCGGGGAGCTGTTTTTT. Protein: CAISEGAGELFF.

This clone was detected only a few times. The rearrangement joins TRBV6-5 to TRBJ1-1; D perhaps matches TRBD1 (5 bases). V lost 0 bases and J 9 bases, leaving 11 bases between the germline ends. Germline values: CDR1 MNHEY, CDR2 SVGAGI. The CDR3 length is 13 residues. The CDR3 DNA follows: TGTGCCAGCAGTTACTCGAGGGGACTAAAAGCTTTCTTT. Protein product: CASSYSRGLKAFF.

This clone appeared a few times. This chain connects TRBV6-6 to TRBJ1-2, with D perhaps TRBD1 (6 bases). CDR1 is MNHNY, CDR2 SVGAGI, per germline (reference sequence). The CDR3 length is 15 residues. V was cut by 4 bases and J by 2 bases, with 14 bases left in between. The CDR3 DNA follows: TGTGCCAGCAGTTCCAATGACAGGCCAAACTATGGCTACACCTTC. Its protein is CASSSNDRPNYGYTF.

This clone was seen a few times. The genes are TRBV4-3 and TRBJ1-1, with a weak D call TRBD1 (5 bases). This CDR3 is 14 amino acids long. V lost 4 bases, J lost 2 bases, and 11 bases lay in between. CDR1 LGHNA and CDR2 YSLEER come from the germline V gene. CDR3 bases: TGCGCCAGCAGCCGGACACTTACTAACACTGAAGCTTTCTTT. As protein: CASSRTLTNTEAFF.

This clone was seen more than once but under ten times. The genes are TRBV9 and TRBJ2-2; TRBD1 matches 10 bases. The CDR3 is 16 amino acids. Germline lookup yields CDR1 SGDLS and CDR2 YYNGEE. V lost 4 bases, J lost 6 bases, and 9 bases stayed unmatched. The CDR3 loop reads CASSTRGDRGPGELFF. CDR3 coding DNA: TGTGCCAGCAGCACCCGAGGGGACAGGGGTCCCGGGGAGCTGTTTTTT.

This sequence joins TRBV29-1 and TRBJ2-3; 11 nucleotides agree with TRBD2. CDR3 length equals 14 residues. With V trimmed by 5 bases and J by 0 bases, 1 base remained unmatched. The germline V gene has CDR1 SQVTM and CDR2 ANQGSEA. The CDR3 DNA follows: TGCAGCGTTTGGACTAGCGGGAGCACAGATACGCAGTATTTT. Amino acids: CSVWTSGSTDTQYF.

This clone was seen a handful of times. This chain joins TRBV21-1 and TRBJ2-3; TRBD1, the D gene given by the table, was not confirmed from the DNA. TRBV21-1 is noted as a pseudogene. The CDR3 extends over 17 amino acids. The CDR3 protein is CASSKVTNRGSTDTQYF. The CDR3 nucleotides read TGTGCCAGCAGCAAAGTCACAAACAGGGGGAGCACAGATACGCAGTATTTT.

This clone has just a few counts. The chain carries TRBV2 and TRBJ2-7; TRBD2 matches at 11 bases. There are 14 residues in the CDR3. J lost 6 bases, V lost 2 bases, and 3 bases had no gene match. CDR1 and CDR2 from the germline V gene are SNHLY and FYNNEI. In DNA form, the CDR3 reads TGTGCCAGCAGTGAACGACTAGCGGGACCCGAGCAGTACTTC. Translation: CASSERLAGPEQYF.

A few counts support this clone. This chain connects TRBV11-2 to TRBJ1-1, with TRBD1 matching over 8 bases. Germline-derived CDR1 and CDR2 are SGHAT and FQNNGV. This CDR3 has 16 amino acids. The ends lost 5 bases at V and 5 bases at J; junction bases unmatched: 13. CDR3 sequence reads: CASSTDRGPSWTEAFF. In DNA, the CDR3 is TGTGCCAGCAGCACCGACAGGGGACCCTCTTGGACTGAAGCTTTCTTT.

This clone occurred a few times. The gene calls are TRBV27 and TRBJ2-5; D is possibly TRBD1 (6 bases). The V gene's germline CDR1 is MNHEY and CDR2 SMNVEV (reference sequence). The CDR3 contains 15 residues. V gave up 0 bases and J gave up 5 bases, with 13 bases separating them. The CDR3 DNA is TGTGCCAGCAGTTTATCCCGACAGGACGGGGAGACCCAGTACTTC. Amino acids: CASSLSRQDGETQYF.

This rearrangement joins TRBV14 to TRBJ2-5; 9 bases map to TRBD1. From germline, CDR1 is SGHDN and CDR2 FVKESK. Germline trimming cut 0 bases from V and 5 bases from J; bases unmatched to any gene: 4. The CDR3 spans 15 residues. In DNA form, the CDR3 reads TGTGCCAGCAGCCAAGACCTAGGACAGGGGGAGACCCAGTACTTC. This codes for CASSQDLGQGETQYF.

This clone was counted between two and nine times. V is TRBV2 and J is TRBJ2-1, with D unclear. This CDR3 region has 11 residues. CDR1 and CDR2 from the germline V gene are SNHLY and FYNNEI. Deletions cut 8 bases from V and 5 bases from J, with 7 bases between. CDR3 bases: TGTGCCAGCCGACAAAACAATGAGCAGTTCTTC. It translates to CASRQNNEQFF.

The chain joins TRBV6-5 to TRBJ2-3; D is possibly TRBD2 (5 bases). Germline CDR1 and CDR2: MNHEY and SVGAGI. CDR3 length equals 16 residues. Trimming took 2 bases from V and 1 from J, leaving 13 bases between them. The CDR3 nucleotides read TGTGCCAGCAGTTACGTCGGGGAAGCGGGCACAGATACGCAGTATTTT. Its translation is CASSYVGEAGTDTQYF.

This clone was seen a few times. CDR3 region: CASSVGSSGGEETQYF. CDR3 sequence (DNA): TGTGCCAGCAGCGTAGGGTCTAGCGGGGGGGAAGAGACCCAGTACTTC. The V call is TRBV9, the J call TRBJ2-5; 12 nucleotides line up with TRBD2. After removal of 0 bases from V and 3 bases from J, the junction contained 3 bases not matched to a gene. CDR3 length: 16 residues. Germline CDR1 reads SGDLS; CDR2 reads YYNGEE.

This clone was counted only a few times. The chain employs TRBV27 and TRBJ2-1, with TRBD1 matching 7 bases. Trimming took 7 bases from V and 4 from J; bases not matched to a gene: 1. The CDR3 consists of 12 residues. The germline V gene encodes CDR1 MNHEY and CDR2 SMNVEV (reference sequence). CDR3 DNA sequence: TGTGCCAGCAAGGACAGGTACAATGAGCAGTTCTTC. Protein product: CASKDRYNEQFF.

The table lists this clone with a few counts. DNA for the CDR3: TGTGCCAGCAGTCTAGCCGGGGAGGTCACAGATACGCAGTATTTT. It encodes CASSLAGEVTDTQYF. The genes are TRBV7-8 and TRBJ2-3; D perhaps matches TRBD2 (6 bases). Germline V gives CDR1 SGHVS, CDR2 FQNEAQ. This CDR3 is 15 amino acids long. Trimming removed 6 bases at V and 2 bases at J, with 15 bases between.

The chain uses TRBV5-1 and TRBJ2-3, with 9 positions matching TRBD1. With 3 bases clipped from V and 4 bases from J, the junction kept 6 bases outside the gene matches. This CDR3 spans 15 amino acids. Per germline, CDR1 SGHRS and CDR2 YFSETQ. CDR3 protein: CASSYGQGSADTQYF. The CDR3 DNA is TGCGCCAGCAGCTACGGACAGGGGTCGGCAGATACGCAGTATTTT.

This clone was seen a few times. DNA for the CDR3: TGTGCCACCAGCAGACCCCTTAGGCGGGTCGGGGGATTCAATCAGCCCCAGCATTTT. Its translation: CATSRPLRRVGGFNQPQHF. The genes are TRBV15 and TRBJ1-5; possible D gene TRBD1, 5 bases. From germline, CDR1 is LNHNV and CDR2 YYDKDF (reference sequence). V was shortened by 2 bases and J by 3 bases, with 23 bases between the two germline ends. CDR3 length: 19 amino acids. Filled out from reference TRBV15 and TRBJ1-5, the complete variable domain reads DAMVIQNPRYQVTQFGKPVTLSCSQTLNHNVMYWYQQKSSQAPKLLFHYYDKDFNNEADTPDNFQSRRPNTSFCFLDIRSPGLGDTAMYLCATSRPLRRVGGFNQPQHFGDGTRLSIL.

The chain links TRBV19 to TRBJ2-3; TRBD1 aligns across 9 bases. Looked up from germline, CDR1 is LNHDA and CDR2 is SQIVND (reference sequence). The ends lost 3 bases at V and 1 base at J; junction bases unmatched: 11. The CDR3 sequence is 18 residues long. The CDR3 coding sequence is TGTGCCAGTAGTATCCCACTCCAGACAGGGGGACGCACAGATACGCAGTATTTT. It is translated as CASSIPLQTGGRTDTQYF.

The chain employs TRBV10-3 and TRBJ2-7; the match to TRBD2 covers 10 bases. V lost 2 bases to trimming and J lost 4 bases; unmatched junction nucleotides: 2. The CDR3 totals 14 residues. CDR1 is ENHRY and CDR2 is SYGVKD in the germline V gene. CDR3 coding DNA: TGTGCCATCAGTGAGGGAGCGGGAGGGTACGAGCAGTACGTC. Translation gives CAISEGAGGYEQYV.

The chain has TRBV5-4 and TRBJ2-4; 9 positions match TRBD1. This CDR3 is built from 15 residues. Germline values: CDR1 SGHNT, CDR2 YYREEE (reference sequence). Trimming took 0 bases from V and 9 from J; bases not matched to a gene: 7. CDR3 bases: TGTGCCAGCAGCTTGGGGGGACAGGGCTTGGTCATTCAGTACTTC. Its translation: CASSLGGQGLVIQYF.

This clone appeared a few times. The chain links TRBV6-5 to TRBJ2-2; possibly TRBD1 for D (6 bases). The CDR3 has 15 residues. V gave up 7 bases and J gave up 0 bases, with 12 bases separating them. Per germline, CDR1 MNHEY and CDR2 SVGAGI. The CDR3 spells CASTRDTANTGELFF. CDR3 nucleotide sequence: TGTGCCAGCACCCGGGACACCGCGAACACCGGGGAGCTGTTTTTT.

In its sample, this clone was seen a few times. The genes are TRBV5-1 and TRBJ2-7, with 8 bases fitting TRBD1. CDR3 length: 16 amino acids. Germline trimming cut 4 bases from V and 3 bases from J; bases unmatched to any gene: 12. CDR1 is SGHRS, CDR2 YFSETQ, per germline. CDR3 coding DNA: TGCGCCAGCAGCATAGGTCCAACAGGGGGAGGCTACGAGCAGTACGTC. Translating gives CASSIGPTGGGYEQYV.

This chain connects TRBV6-5 to TRBJ1-5; 8 nucleotides line up with TRBD1. This CDR3 has 15 amino acids. V shed 6 bases, J shed 3 bases, and the junction held 7 bases outside the gene matches. CDR1 and CDR2 from the germline V gene are MNHEY and SVGAGI. The CDR3 protein is CASSRDRGYNQPQHF. DNA for the CDR3: TGTGCCAGCAGCCGAGACAGGGGCTACAATCAGCCCCAGCATTTT.

Points on this clone: The sample carries other DNA sequences with the same CDR3. V is TRBV6-5 and J is TRBJ1-4; D gene ambiguous. Per the germline V gene, CDR1 is MNHEY and CDR2 is SVGAGI. CDR3 length equals 14 residues. Trimming left V 5 bases short and J 8 bases short, with 15 bases between. DNA of the CDR3: TGTGCCAGCAGTGACCGACCAGGTGGGGAAAAACTGTTTTTT. Translating gives CASSDRPGGEKLFF.